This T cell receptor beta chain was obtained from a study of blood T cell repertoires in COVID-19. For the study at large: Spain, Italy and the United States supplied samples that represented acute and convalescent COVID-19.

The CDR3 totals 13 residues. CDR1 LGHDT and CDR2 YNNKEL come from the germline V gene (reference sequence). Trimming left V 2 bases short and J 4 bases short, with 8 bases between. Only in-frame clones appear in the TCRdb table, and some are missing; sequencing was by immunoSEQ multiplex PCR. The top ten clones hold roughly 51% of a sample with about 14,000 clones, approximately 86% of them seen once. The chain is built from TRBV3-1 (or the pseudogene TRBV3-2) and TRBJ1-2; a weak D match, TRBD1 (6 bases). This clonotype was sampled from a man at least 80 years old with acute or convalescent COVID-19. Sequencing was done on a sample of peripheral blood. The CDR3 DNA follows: TGTGCCAGCAGCCAACTGGACAGCTATGGCTACACCTTC. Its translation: CASSQLDSYGYTF.